This T cell receptor beta chain originates from a study of CD8 T cells in ankylosing spondylitis. Study conclusions and caveats: In ankylosing spondylitis blood, a motif of roughly eight highly homologous TCR beta variants appeared characteristic. Matched ankylosing spondylitis synovial fluid reportedly contained a significantly enriched population of disease-linked clones. Earlier reports found some motif variants in synovial fluid and blood in reactive arthritis.

A note on this clonotype: Its antigen is not known.

Preparation of TCR beta libraries was done by quantitative 5'-RACE with molecular barcodes. From the 5' RACE reads, TCRdb called clonotypes with MiXCR, one entry per CDR3 protein. The repertoire has 700,000 or so distinct CDR3 sequences, 15% to 20% of them found once; the top ten carry about a fifth. There are 13 residues in the CDR3. Germline V gene lookup returns CDR1 SNHLY and CDR2 FYNNEI. Trimming stripped 7 bases from V and 2 bases from J, with 8 bases between. Specimen: blood, either unsorted or a sorted T cell fraction (not recorded which). The TCR sequence derives from a male donor with ankylosing spondylitis. This chain uses TRBV2 with TRBJ2-2; a weak D match, TRBD2 (5 bases). This CDR3 reads CASTRDNTGELFF. In DNA form, the CDR3 reads TGTGCCAGCACCCGGGATAACACCGGGGAGCTGTTTTTT.